This T cell receptor beta chain was identified during a study of blood T cell repertoires in COVID-19. The count of this clone is one. TCRdb keeps only in-frame clones here, not all; method: immunoSEQ multiplex PCR. The table has more than 300,000 clones, more than 90% seen once; the top ten hold under 20%. CDR1 is MNHEY and CDR2 is SVGAGI in the germline V gene. Trimming pared 8 bases from V and 3 bases from J, leaving 7 bases between. This CDR3 is 11 amino acids long. The rearrangement joins TRBV6-5 to TRBJ1-2, with D hard to call. The receptor was derived from a woman in her twenties or thirties who had recovered from COVID-19. Sequencing input: PBMCs or T cells enriched from blood (not recorded which). The CDR3 nucleotides read TGTGCCAGCCAGCGGGACTATGGCTACACCTTC. It specifies CASQRDYGYTF.